The entry below gives a single T cell receptor (beta chain) sequence along with its context. Participants were placed into cohorts based on the clinical history they reported. Cohort 3 donors counted as recovered after two negative PCRs, clearance, or resolved symptoms. This sample stems from a study of blood T cell repertoires in COVID-19. The CDR3 consists of 14 residues. Germline V CDR1 and CDR2: MNHEY, SMNVEV (reference sequence). Trimming left V 8 bases short and J 1 base short, with 15 bases between. In the authors' methods: Amplification from reference gene primers served as the basis for estimated nucleated cell counts. TCRdb's table, derived via immunoSEQ multiplex PCR, lists solely in-frame clones and lacks some. The V and J calls and the clone size are those of that table, but D and trimming were determined from the DNA. The table lists about 300,000 clones, under 90% of them singletons.

The chain has TRBV27 and TRBJ2-7; TRBD1 might be the D (6 bases). The sequence was collected from a man between 25 and 39 years old who had recovered from COVID-19. The sequencing input was PBMCs or T cells enriched from blood (not recorded which). CDR3 residues: CASGPLGGSYEQYF. The CDR3, as DNA: TGTGCCAGCGGACCCTTAGGGGGATCCTACGAGCAGTACTTC.